This TCR beta chain was found in a study of shared clonotypes between healthy human individuals. At the level of the study: The cohort comprised a couple of women and a few men. Their ages spanned 18 to 49 years. General study points: Richness estimates generally favored naive over memory subsets.

CD45RO-negative cells were positively selected for CCR7, leaving out terminally differentiated effector memory CD45RA+ cells. Sequenced by immunoSEQ multiplex PCR; TCRdb stores in-frame clones only, minus some. The profile shows around 1.9 million clones, just over 90% of them singletons. On this clone: Its antigen remains unidentified.

Per the germline V gene, CDR1 is MNHNS and CDR2 is SASEGT. The CDR3 contains 13 residues. V was pared by 5 bases and J by 4 bases, with 10 bases between. The material sequenced was naive CD8+ T cells from PBMCs. This clonotype was sampled from a young man in good health. Some clones in this sample may be carry-over from other donors' samples. V is TRBV6-1 and J is TRBJ2-3; D perhaps matches TRBD2 (6 bases). The CDR3 loop reads CASSPGTSDTQYF. The DNA of the CDR3 is TGTGCCAGCAGTCCTGGGACTTCAGATACGCAGTATTTT.